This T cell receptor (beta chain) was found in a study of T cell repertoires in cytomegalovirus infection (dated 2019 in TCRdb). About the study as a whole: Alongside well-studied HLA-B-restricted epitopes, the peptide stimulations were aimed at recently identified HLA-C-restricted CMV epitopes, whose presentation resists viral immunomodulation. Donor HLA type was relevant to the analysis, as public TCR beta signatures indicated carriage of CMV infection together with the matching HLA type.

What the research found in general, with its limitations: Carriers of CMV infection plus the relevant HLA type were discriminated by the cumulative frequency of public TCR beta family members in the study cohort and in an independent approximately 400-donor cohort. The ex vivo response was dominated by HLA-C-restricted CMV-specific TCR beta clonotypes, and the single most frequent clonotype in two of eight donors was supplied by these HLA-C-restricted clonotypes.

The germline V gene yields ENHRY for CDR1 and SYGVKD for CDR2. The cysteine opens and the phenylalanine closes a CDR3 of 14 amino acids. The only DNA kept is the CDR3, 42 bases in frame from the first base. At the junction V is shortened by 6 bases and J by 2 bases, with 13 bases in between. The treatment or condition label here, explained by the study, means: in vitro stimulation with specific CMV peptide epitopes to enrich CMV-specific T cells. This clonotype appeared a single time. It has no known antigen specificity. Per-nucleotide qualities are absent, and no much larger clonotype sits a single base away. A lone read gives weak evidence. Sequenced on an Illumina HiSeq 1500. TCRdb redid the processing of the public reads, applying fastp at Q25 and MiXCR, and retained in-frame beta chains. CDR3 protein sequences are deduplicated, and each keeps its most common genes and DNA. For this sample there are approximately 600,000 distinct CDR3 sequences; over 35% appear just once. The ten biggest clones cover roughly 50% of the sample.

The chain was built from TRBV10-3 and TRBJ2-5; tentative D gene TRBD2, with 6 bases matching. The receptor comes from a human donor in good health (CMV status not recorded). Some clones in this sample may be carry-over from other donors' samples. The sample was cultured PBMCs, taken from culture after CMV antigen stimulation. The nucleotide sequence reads TGTGCCATCAGGGGGGGAGACCTTCAAGAGACCCAGTACTTC. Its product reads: CAIRGGDLQETQYF.